This passage covers 8 T cell receptor beta chains from one sample sequenced in a study of blood T cell repertoires in COVID-19. Generated by immunoSEQ multiplex PCR, the TCRdb table keeps only in-frame clones and is missing some. This sample carries some 160,000 clones, more than 70% of them seen once, and the ten largest clones take approximately 2.1%. Sequencing used peripheral blood. The receptors come from a man aged 45 to 65 who had recovered from COVID-19.

The chain uses TRBV19 and TRBJ2-3; tentatively, D is TRBD1 (7 bases). The CDR3 extends over 15 amino acids. CDR1 and CDR2 from the germline V gene are LNHDA and SQIVND (reference sequence). The V and J ends lost 4 bases and 0 bases respectively, with 11 bases between them. As DNA, the CDR3 is TGTGCCAGTAGTACAGGGGGGACTAGCACAGATACGCAGTATTTT. Translating it yields CASSTGGTSTDTQYF.

This rearrangement joins TRBV2 to TRBJ1-6; 9 nucleotides align to TRBD1. V was pared by 6 bases and J by 9 bases, with 12 bases of the junction left unmatched. This CDR3 region has 16 residues. The germline V gene encodes CDR1 SNHLY and CDR2 FYNNEI. CDR3 in amino acids: CASSPIRDRVVSPLHF. The CDR3 coding sequence is TGTGCCAGCAGCCCAATCCGGGACAGGGTCGTTTCACCCCTCCACTTT.

V and J are TRBV5-6 and TRBJ2-3; possibly TRBD2 for D (6 bases). The CDR3 has 15 residues. The germline gives CDR1 SGHDT, CDR2 YYEEEE. V was trimmed by 0 bases and J by 0 bases, leaving 8 bases between them. Written as DNA, the CDR3 is TGTGCCAGCAGCTTGGACGGGACTAGCACAGATACGCAGTATTTT. Its translation: CASSLDGTSTDTQYF. Combining the CDR3 with reference TRBV5-6 and TRBJ2-3 gives the whole variable domain DAGVTQSPTHLIKTRGQQVTLRCSPKSGHDTVSWYQQALGQGPQFIFQYYEEEERQRGNFPDRFSGHQFPNYSSELNVNALLLGDSALYLCASSLDGTSTDTQYFGPGTRLTVL.

The chain links TRBV6-5 to TRBJ1-2, with D possibly matching TRBD1 (6 bases). The CDR3 is 15 residues long. CDR1 is MNHEY, CDR2 SVGAGI, per germline. V was pared by 7 bases and J by 7 bases, with 22 bases between. CDR3 residues: CASIRELGSRGGYTF. CDR3 coding DNA: TGTGCCAGCATACGGGAACTCGGCTCCAGGGGTGGCTACACCTTC.

J is TRBJ2-7 and V is TRBV5-1; 9 nucleotides match TRBD1. The length of the CDR3 is 15 residues. Germline V gives CDR1 SGHRS, CDR2 YFSETQ. The V gene end was trimmed by 0 bases and the J gene end by 1 base; junction bases not matched to a gene: 2. The chain's CDR3 is CASSLGGTGSYEQYF. CDR3 coding DNA: TGCGCCAGCAGCTTGGGGGGGACAGGGTCCTACGAGCAGTACTTC.

V usage is TRBV7-3 and J usage is TRBJ2-1; TRBD2 matches at 9 bases. This CDR3 is 15 amino acids long. The germline V gene encodes CDR1 SGHTA and CDR2 FQGTGA. V shed 4 bases and J 4 bases; nucleotides not matched to a gene: 5. The CDR3 DNA reads TGTGCCAGCAGCTCCACTAGCGGGCCATACAATGAGCAGTTCTTC. Its protein is CASSSTSGPYNEQFF.

V is TRBV5-1 and J is TRBJ2-1, with D perhaps TRBD1 (6 bases). The CDR3 length is 15 residues. CDR1 and CDR2 (germline): SGHRS, YFSETQ. V lost 0 bases to trimming and J lost 5 bases, with 12 bases between them. The CDR3: CASSLAGTKNNEQFF. The CDR3 DNA follows: TGCGCCAGCAGCTTGGCGGGGACAAAGAACAATGAGCAGTTCTTC.

For this clone: Other DNA sequences in this specimen translate into the identical CDR3. The rearrangement joins TRBV5-1 to TRBJ1-2; 9 bases line up with TRBD1. Germline V gene data show CDR1 as SGHRS and CDR2 as YFSETQ. This CDR3 contains 14 residues. The ends lost 4 bases at V and 6 bases at J; junction bases unmatched: 7. CDR3 in amino acids: CASSTLQGADGYTF. In DNA, the CDR3 is TGCGCCAGCAGCACCCTACAGGGGGCGGATGGCTACACCTTC.